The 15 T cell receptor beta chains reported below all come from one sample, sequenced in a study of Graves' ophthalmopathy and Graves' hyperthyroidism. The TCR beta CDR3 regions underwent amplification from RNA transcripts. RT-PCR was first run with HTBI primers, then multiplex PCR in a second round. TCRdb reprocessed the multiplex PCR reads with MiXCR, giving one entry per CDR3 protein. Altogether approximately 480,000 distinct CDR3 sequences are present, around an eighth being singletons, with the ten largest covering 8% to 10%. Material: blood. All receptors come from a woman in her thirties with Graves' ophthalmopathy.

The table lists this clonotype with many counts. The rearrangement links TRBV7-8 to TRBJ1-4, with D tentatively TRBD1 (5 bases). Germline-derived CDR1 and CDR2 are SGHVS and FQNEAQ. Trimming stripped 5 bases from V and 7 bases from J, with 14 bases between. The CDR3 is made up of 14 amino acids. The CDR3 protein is CASSPSDRGEKLFF. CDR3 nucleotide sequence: TGTGCCAGCAGCCCCTCGGATAGGGGTGAAAAACTGTTTTTT.

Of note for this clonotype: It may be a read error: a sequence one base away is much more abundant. The CDR3 protein is CASAGTTKTGELCF. The CDR3 nucleotides are TGTGCCAGTGCCGGGACAACCAAAACCGGGGAGCTGTGTTTT. The rearrangement links TRBV6-2 or TRBV6-3 to TRBJ2-2, with a possible D match to TRBD1 (6 bases). Germline CDR1 is MNHEY and CDR2 is SVGEGT. CDR3 length equals 14 residues.

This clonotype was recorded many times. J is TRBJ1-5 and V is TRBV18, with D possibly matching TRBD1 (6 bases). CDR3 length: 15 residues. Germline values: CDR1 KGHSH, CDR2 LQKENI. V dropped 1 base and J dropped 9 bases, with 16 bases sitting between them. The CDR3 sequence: CASSPRGGQGGPQHF. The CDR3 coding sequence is TGTGCCAGCTCACCACGGGGAGGACAAGGGGGGCCCCAGCATTTT.

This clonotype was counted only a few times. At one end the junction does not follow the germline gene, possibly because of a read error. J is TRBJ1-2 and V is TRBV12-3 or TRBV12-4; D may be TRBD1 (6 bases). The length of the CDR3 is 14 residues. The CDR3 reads CASSPPVQGYGYTF. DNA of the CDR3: TGTGCCAGCAGTCCCCCGGTACAGGGCTATGGTTACACCTTC.

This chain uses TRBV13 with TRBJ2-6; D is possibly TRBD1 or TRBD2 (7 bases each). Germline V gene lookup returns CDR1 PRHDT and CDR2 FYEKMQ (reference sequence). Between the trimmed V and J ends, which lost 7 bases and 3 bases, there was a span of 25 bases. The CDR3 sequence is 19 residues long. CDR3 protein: CASTILHTGEGGGANVLTF. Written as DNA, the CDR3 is TGTGCCAGCACCATCCTCCATACAGGGGAGGGCGGTGGGGCCAACGTCCTGACTTTC.

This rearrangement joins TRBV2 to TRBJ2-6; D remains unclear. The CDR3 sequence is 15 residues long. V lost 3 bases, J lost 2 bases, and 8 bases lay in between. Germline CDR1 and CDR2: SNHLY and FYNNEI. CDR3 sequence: CASSDEVTGANVLTF. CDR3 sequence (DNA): TGTGCCAGCAGTGATGAGGTAACTGGGGCCAACGTCCTGACTTTC.

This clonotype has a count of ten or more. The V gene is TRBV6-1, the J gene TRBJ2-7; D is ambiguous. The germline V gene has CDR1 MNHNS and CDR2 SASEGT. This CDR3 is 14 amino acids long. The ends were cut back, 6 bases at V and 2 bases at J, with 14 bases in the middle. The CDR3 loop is CASSDYQHAYEQYF. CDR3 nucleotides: TGTGCCAGCAGCGATTATCAGCACGCCTACGAGCAGTACTTC.

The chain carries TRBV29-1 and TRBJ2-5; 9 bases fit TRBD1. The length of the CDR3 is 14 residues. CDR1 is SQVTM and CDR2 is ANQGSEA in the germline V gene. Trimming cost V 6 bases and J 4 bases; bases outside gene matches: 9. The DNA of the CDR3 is TGCAGCGTGAGGGGTACAGGGGGCGGAGAGACCCAGTACTTC. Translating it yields CSVRGTGGGETQYF.

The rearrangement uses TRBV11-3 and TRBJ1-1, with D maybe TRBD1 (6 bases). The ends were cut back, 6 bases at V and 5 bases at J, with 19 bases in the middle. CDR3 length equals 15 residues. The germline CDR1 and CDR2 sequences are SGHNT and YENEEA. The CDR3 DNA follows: TGTGCCAGCAGACACTTACCCAGACAGGCAACTGAAGCTTTCTTT. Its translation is CASRHLPRQATEAFF.

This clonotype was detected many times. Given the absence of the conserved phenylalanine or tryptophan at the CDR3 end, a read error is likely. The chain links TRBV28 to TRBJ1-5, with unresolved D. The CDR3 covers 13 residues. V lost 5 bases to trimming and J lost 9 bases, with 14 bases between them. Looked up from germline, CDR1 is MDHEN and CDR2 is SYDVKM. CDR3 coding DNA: TGTGCCAGCAGTCGGACTGGGTCCCGGCCCCAGCATCTT. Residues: CASSRTGSRPQHL.

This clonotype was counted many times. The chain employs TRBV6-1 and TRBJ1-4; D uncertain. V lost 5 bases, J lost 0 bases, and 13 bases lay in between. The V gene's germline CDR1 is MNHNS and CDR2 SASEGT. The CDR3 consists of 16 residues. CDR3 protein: CASSTHLRPTNEKLFF. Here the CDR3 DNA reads TGTGCCAGCAGTACCCATCTGCGTCCAACTAATGAAAAACTGTTTTTT.

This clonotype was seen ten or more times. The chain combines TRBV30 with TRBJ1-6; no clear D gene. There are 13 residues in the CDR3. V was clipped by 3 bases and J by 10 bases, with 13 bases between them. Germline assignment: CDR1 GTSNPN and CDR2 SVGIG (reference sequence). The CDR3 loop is CAWSPTGRSPLHF. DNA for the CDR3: TGTGCCTGGAGCCCAACCGGCAGATCACCCCTCCACTTT.

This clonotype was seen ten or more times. This CDR3 reads CATSRAGTSGTYEQYF. The CDR3 DNA sequence: TGTGCCACCAGCAGAGCCGGGACTAGCGGTACCTACGAGCAGTACTTC. This rearrangement joins TRBV15 to TRBJ2-7, with 11 bases aligning to TRBD2. V gave up 1 base and J gave up 2 bases; unmatched junction bases: 4. The germline V gene has CDR1 LNHNV and CDR2 YYDKDF (reference sequence). The CDR3 totals 16 residues.

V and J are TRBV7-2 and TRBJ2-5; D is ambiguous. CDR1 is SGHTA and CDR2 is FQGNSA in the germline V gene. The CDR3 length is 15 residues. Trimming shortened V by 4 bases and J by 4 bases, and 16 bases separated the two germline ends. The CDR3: CASSSNSWWVETQYF. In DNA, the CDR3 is TGTGCCAGCAGCTCGAATAGCTGGTGGGTAGAGACCCAGTACTTC. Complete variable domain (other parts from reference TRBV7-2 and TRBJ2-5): GAGVSQSPSNKVTEKGKDVELRCDPISGHTALYWYRQSLGQGLEFLIYFQGNSAPDKSGLPSDRFSAERTGGSVSTLTIQRTQQEDSAVYLCASSSNSWWVETQYFGPGTRLLVL.

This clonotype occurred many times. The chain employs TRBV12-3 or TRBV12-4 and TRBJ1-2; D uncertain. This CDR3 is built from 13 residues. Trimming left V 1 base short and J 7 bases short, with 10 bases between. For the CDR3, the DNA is TGTGCCAGCAGTTTAGATCGGGGTTCTGGCTACACCTTC. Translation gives CASSLDRGSGYTF.